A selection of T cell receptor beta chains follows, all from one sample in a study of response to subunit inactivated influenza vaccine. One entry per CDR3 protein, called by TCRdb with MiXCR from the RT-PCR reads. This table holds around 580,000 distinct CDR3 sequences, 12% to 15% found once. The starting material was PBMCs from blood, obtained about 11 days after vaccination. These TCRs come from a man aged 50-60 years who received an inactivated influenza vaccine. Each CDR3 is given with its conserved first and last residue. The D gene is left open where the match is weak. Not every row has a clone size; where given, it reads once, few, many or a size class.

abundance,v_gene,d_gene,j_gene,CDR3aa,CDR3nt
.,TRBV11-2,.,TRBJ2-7,CASSLIPFNEQYF,TGTGCCAGCAGCTTAATTCCGTTCAACGAGCAGTACTTC
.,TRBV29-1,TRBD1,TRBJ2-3,CSVEWTGPQYF,TGCAGCGTTGAATGGACAGGGCCGCAGTATTTT
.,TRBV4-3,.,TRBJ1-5,CASSQDSGEPQHF,TGCGCCAGCAGCCAAGACTCGGGGGAGCCCCAGCATTTT
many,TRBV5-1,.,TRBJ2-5,CASSLESKETQYF,TGCGCCAGCAGCTTGGAGTCAAAAGAGACCCAGTACTTC
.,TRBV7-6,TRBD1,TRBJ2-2,CASSLAGRGIAGELFF,TGTGCCAGCAGCTTAGCGGGCAGGGGGATCGCCGGGGAGCTGTTTTTT
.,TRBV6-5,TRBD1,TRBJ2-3,CASSYSNRGGTDTQYF,TGTGCCAGCAGTTACTCGAACAGGGGAGGCACAGATACGCAGTATTTT
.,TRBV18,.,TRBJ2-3,CASSPRGQTGYDTQYF,TGTGCCAGCTCACCCCGCGGCCAAACAGGGTACGATACGCAGTATTTT
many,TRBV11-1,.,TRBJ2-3,CASALPRGSGHGTDTQYF,TGTGCCAGCGCTTTGCCCCGGGGAAGTGGACACGGCACAGATACGCAGTATTTT
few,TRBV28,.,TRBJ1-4,CASSLWSAGTEKLFF,TGTGCCAGCAGTTTATGGTCAGCGGGGACCGAAAAACTGTTTTTT
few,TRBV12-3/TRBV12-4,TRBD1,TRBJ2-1,CASRLPGQVSKFF,TGTGCCAGCAGACTACCGGGACAGGTCTCTAAGTTCTTC
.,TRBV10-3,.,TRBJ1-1,CAISLGPGRAFF,TGTGCCATCAGCCTTGGGCCAGGGAGGGCTTTCTTT